Below are 23 T cell receptor beta chains sequenced from a single sample in a study of blood T cell repertoires in COVID-19 (dated by TCRdb to 2020 to 2021). To prepare the library, the immunoSEQ multiplex PCR assay was applied. The clones in this table, taken by TCRdb from immuneACCESS, are in-frame only. Not every clone is retained; where verified, under half of the shortfall comes from an unresolved V gene, and the cause of the rest is unknown. A total of 85,000 to 120,000 clones appear in this sample, roughly nine tenths of them only once. The ten largest clones take up over 2% of the sample. Material for sequencing was peripheral blood. The receptors were sampled from a man aged 45 to 65 with active COVID-19.

The chain couples TRBV2 to TRBJ2-2; maybe TRBD1 (6 bases). V lost 8 bases and J 2 bases, leaving 15 bases between the germline ends. Germline CDR1 reads SNHLY; CDR2 reads FYNNEI. The length of the CDR3 is 15 residues. This chain's CDR3 is CASSGGLGNTGELFF. Here the CDR3 DNA reads TGTGCCAGCTCTGGGGGCCTTGGTAACACCGGGGAGCTGTTTTTT.

This clone was seen a few times. The CDR3 here is CASSPRPDSGANVLTF. DNA of the CDR3: TGTGCCAGCAGCCCCAGGCCAGACTCTGGGGCCAACGTCCTGACTTTC. The V gene is TRBV3-1 (or the pseudogene TRBV3-2), the J gene TRBJ2-6; D ambiguous. CDR3 length: 16 amino acids. With 4 bases removed from V and 0 bases from J, the gap between germline ends came to 10 bases. Germline V gives CDR1 LGHDT, CDR2 YNNKEL (reference sequence).

The CDR3 bases are TGTGCCAGCAGTAGCGCGGTGGGCACAGATACGCAGTATTTT. As protein: CASSSAVGTDTQYF. The chain has TRBV9 and TRBJ2-3; possibly TRBD2 for D (5 bases). Trimming pared 5 bases from V and 1 base from J, leaving 11 bases between. The CDR3 spans 14 residues. The germline gives CDR1 SGDLS, CDR2 YYNGEE.

The chain links TRBV11-2 to TRBJ2-1; possibly TRBD2 for D (6 bases). The CDR3 runs to 12 residues. Germline values: CDR1 SGHAT, CDR2 FQNNGV. Between the trimmed V and J ends, which lost 5 bases and 10 bases, there was a span of 12 bases. The CDR3 DNA is TGTGCCAGCAGCGCTTTTGGGGGGGAGCAGTTCTTC. Translated: CASSAFGGEQFF.

The genes are TRBV6-6 and TRBJ1-3, with a tentative D call TRBD1 (6 bases). CDR3 size: 16 residues. Germline V gene sequence: CDR1 MNHNY, CDR2 SVGAGI (reference sequence). V was shortened by 5 bases and J by 8 bases, with 22 bases between the two germline ends. Here the CDR3 reads CASSQGGDPVIDTIYF. The CDR3 bases are TGTGCCAGCAGTCAAGGGGGGGATCCCGTGATTGACACCATATATTTT.

This sequence joins TRBV5-6 and TRBJ1-5, with 7 bases that match TRBD1. CDR3 size: 15 residues. Germline lookup yields CDR1 SGHDT and CDR2 YYEEEE. V lost 5 bases to trimming and J lost 5 bases; unmatched junction nucleotides: 10. The CDR3 reads CASREKGAQDQPQHF. DNA of the CDR3: TGTGCCAGCAGGGAGAAGGGGGCTCAGGATCAGCCCCAGCATTTT.

The rearrangement links TRBV2 to TRBJ1-3, with D tentatively TRBD1 (6 bases). Between the trimmed V and J ends, which lost 7 bases and 3 bases, there was a span of 10 bases. Germline CDR1 reads SNHLY; CDR2 reads FYNNEI. The CDR3 runs 13 residues. CDR3 DNA sequence: TGTGCCAGCAACCCAGGGGTTGGAAACACCATATATTTT. Translated, it gives CASNPGVGNTIYF. The entire variable domain, with the rest obtained from reference TRBV2 and TRBJ1-3, is as follows: EPEVTQTPSHQVTQMGQEVILRCVPISNHLYFYWYRQILGQKVEFLVSFYNNEISEKSEIFDDQFSVERPDGSNFTLKIRSTKLEDSAMYFCASNPGVGNTIYFGEGSWLTVV.

This sequence joins TRBV24-1 and TRBJ2-1; D ambiguous. V lost 4 bases and J 5 bases, leaving 8 bases between the germline ends. The CDR3 is 13 amino acids. CDR1 KGHDR and CDR2 SFDVKD come from the germline V gene. The CDR3 DNA sequence: TGTGCCACCAGTGACCCTATGGACAATGAGCAGTTCTTC. This encodes CATSDPMDNEQFF.

This rearrangement joins TRBV11-1 to TRBJ2-1; 13 bases line up with TRBD2. Trimming removed 5 bases from V and 7 bases from J; junction bases left unmatched: 5. CDR1 is SGHAT, CDR2 FQDESV, per germline (reference sequence). The CDR3 loop spans 15 amino acids. In DNA form, the CDR3 reads TGTGCCAGCAGCACCGGACTAGCGGGGGCAAATGAGCAGTTCTTC. As protein: CASSTGLAGANEQFF. The variable domain in full, with the rest retrieved from reference TRBV11-1 and TRBJ2-1, is EAEVAQSPRYKITEKSQAVAFWCDPISGHATLYWYRQILGQGPELLVQFQDESVVDDSQLPKDRFSAERLKGVDSTLKIQPAELGDSAMYLCASSTGLAGANEQFFGPGTRLTVL.

V is TRBV7-8 and J is TRBJ2-1; TRBD1 agrees at 11 bases. This CDR3 contains 16 residues. In germline, CDR1 is SGHVS, CDR2 FQNEAQ. V shed 3 bases, J shed 7 bases, and the junction held 8 bases outside the gene matches. DNA for the CDR3: TGTGCCAGCAGCTTCGGGACAGGGGGTAGAAGGAATGAGCAGTTCTTC. Translation: CASSFGTGGRRNEQFF.

The chain uses TRBV11-2 and TRBJ1-1; D not resolved. The CDR3 contains 15 residues. Trimming took off 2 bases at V and 5 bases at J, with 15 bases between the two ends. Germline values: CDR1 SGHAT, CDR2 FQNNGV. The CDR3, as DNA: TGTGCCAGCAGCTTACAACACCCAGGCGGGACTGAAGCTTTCTTT. Amino acids: CASSLQHPGGTEAFF.

This chain uses TRBV6-5 with TRBJ1-3, with 10 bases lining up with TRBD1. The germline V gene has CDR1 MNHEY and CDR2 SVGAGI. Trimming at V came to 7 bases and at J to 8 bases, leaving 11 bases not matched to a gene. The CDR3 extends over 15 amino acids. CDR3 coding DNA: TGTGCCAGCACCCGACAGGGGGCTGGTGGTGACACCATATATTTT. Amino acid sequence: CASTRQGAGGDTIYF.

In regard to this clone: Mismatch with germline at one junction end may stem from a read error. The chain uses TRBV2 and TRBJ1-2; TRBD1 is a possible D gene (6 bases). This CDR3 has 12 amino acids. The germline V gene encodes CDR1 SNHLY and CDR2 FYNNEI. CDR3 sequence reads: CASSERETGVGF. The CDR3 DNA sequence: TGTGCCAGCAGTGAAAGGGAGACAGGCGTCGGCTTC.

V and J are TRBV4-1 and TRBJ1-3; D uncertain. Germline V CDR1 and CDR2: MGHRA, YSYEKL. Between the trimmed V and J ends, which lost 1 base and 4 bases, there was a span of 11 bases. The CDR3 is 15 amino acids. The CDR3 DNA reads TGCGCCAGCAGCCAAGGGCAGGCGGGCGGAAACACCATATATTTT. This sequence encodes CASSQGQAGGNTIYF.

V gene TRBV11-2 combines with J gene TRBJ1-1; D uncertain. The CDR3 extends over 16 amino acids. The germline V gene has CDR1 SGHAT and CDR2 FQNNGV. Trimming took off 6 bases at V and 0 bases at J, with 17 bases between the two ends. CDR3 nucleotides: TGTGCCAGCAGAAGATTTGGGGAGCGATTGAACACTGAAGCTTTCTTT. Its protein product is CASRRFGERLNTEAFF.

This chain's CDR3 is CASTKLGDYEQYF. The CDR3, as DNA: TGTGCCAGCACCAAGCTAGGGGATTACGAGCAGTACTTC. The V gene is TRBV5-6, the J gene TRBJ2-7, with a tentative D call TRBD1 (5 bases). Germline CDR1 is SGHDT and CDR2 is YYEEEE. The CDR3 length is 13 residues. The V end lost 6 bases, the J end lost 4 bases, and 14 bases lay between the germline ends.

The V gene is TRBV11-3, the J gene TRBJ2-2; 9 bases align to TRBD1. J lost 6 bases, V lost 5 bases, and 4 bases had no gene match. There are 14 residues in the CDR3. Germline lookup yields CDR1 SGHNT and CDR2 YENEEA. This chain's CDR3 is CASSGQGIAGELFF. In DNA form, the CDR3 reads TGTGCCAGCAGCGGACAGGGGATCGCCGGGGAGCTGTTTTTT.

The chain has TRBV19 and TRBJ1-1; TRBD1 might be the D (5 bases). Trimming pared 5 bases from V and 0 bases from J, leaving 7 bases between. Per germline, CDR1 LNHDA and CDR2 SQIVND (reference sequence). The CDR3 runs 13 residues. The CDR3 spells CASSGAVNTEAFF. The CDR3 DNA reads as TGTGCCAGTAGTGGGGCGGTGAACACTGAAGCTTTCTTT.

This clone appeared a few times. The rearrangement uses TRBV11-3 and TRBJ2-2, with TRBD1 as a possible D gene (6 bases). Germline V gene lookup returns CDR1 SGHNT and CDR2 YENEEA. V was shortened by 5 bases and J by 5 bases, with 12 bases between the two germline ends. The CDR3 totals 14 residues. In nucleotides, the CDR3 is TGTGCCAGCAGCCCCCACCAGGGGACCGGGGAGCTGTTTTTT. Translated: CASSPHQGTGELFF.

V gene TRBV4-2 combines with J gene TRBJ1-4; 7 bases are shared with TRBD1. CDR3 length: 16 amino acids. With V trimmed by 0 bases and J by 6 bases, 7 bases remained unmatched. Looked up from germline, CDR1 is LGHNA and CDR2 is YNFKEQ. CDR3: CASSQDPGRGDEKLFF. CDR3 nucleotides: TGTGCCAGCAGCCAAGATCCCGGCAGGGGGGATGAAAAACTGTTTTTT.

The chain combines TRBV6-2 or TRBV6-3 with TRBJ2-5; D is perhaps TRBD2 (7 bases). The CDR3 covers 14 residues. Germline V gene sequence: CDR1 MNHEY, CDR2 SVGEGT. Trimming removed 0 bases from V and 5 bases from J, with 10 bases in between. The CDR3 reads CASSYSRGGETQYF. CDR3 sequence (DNA): TGTGCCAGCAGTTACTCCAGGGGAGGGGAGACCCAGTACTTC.

The chain joins TRBV5-1 to TRBJ2-5; TRBD2 matches 9 bases. V lost 4 bases, J lost 3 bases, and 10 bases stayed unmatched. The CDR3 covers 16 residues. Germline V gene lookup returns CDR1 SGHRS and CDR2 YFSETQ. In DNA form, the CDR3 reads TGCGCCAGCAGCCCTCCCGTGAGCGGGGGGAAAGAGACCCAGTACTTC. Protein: CASSPPVSGGKETQYF.

In this sample, this clone turned up a few times. The gene calls are TRBV7-9 and TRBJ1-2, with D maybe TRBD1 (6 bases). Looked up from germline, CDR1 is SEHNR and CDR2 is FQNEAQ (reference sequence). V shed 2 bases and J shed 5 bases, with 12 bases lying between them. The CDR3 is 14 amino acids. Here the CDR3 reads CASSLIRQEYGYTF. CDR3 DNA sequence: TGTGCCAGCAGCTTAATACGACAGGAGTATGGCTACACCTTC.